Listed below are T cell receptor beta chains from one sample, sequenced in a study of blood T cell repertoires in COVID-19. Sequencing used immunoSEQ multiplex PCR; TCRdb keeps in-frame clones, though not all of them. This sample has tens of thousands of clones; roughly 84% occur once, and the top ten carry 20% to 25%. The specimen was peripheral blood. The source of these receptors is a man in his 60s with acute or convalescent COVID-19. Both conserved end residues are trimmed from each CDR3. Fields, in order: V gene, J gene, D gene, clone size, CDR3 protein. The D gene is left open where the match is weak. Not every row has a clone size; where given, it reads once, few, many or a size class.

TRBV28	TRBJ1-3	TRBD1	.	ASRHGQGPSGNTIY
TRBV7-9	TRBJ1-2	.	.	ASSLGLRTDRGNYGYT
TRBV7-9	TRBJ1-2	.	.	ASSGEAGSYT
TRBV29-1	TRBJ2-1	.	.	SVDQRGITNEQF
TRBV28	TRBJ2-3	TRBD2	.	ASRPSTSGGSTDTQY
TRBV4-2	TRBJ2-7	TRBD2	once	ASSQPPGISGAYEQY
TRBV4-3	TRBJ1-5	.	.	ASSQYDRRPNQPQH
TRBV15	TRBJ2-1	TRBD1	.	ATSRADRAQNEQF
TRBV6-5	TRBJ2-2	TRBD2	.	ASTRTSANTGELF
TRBV5-1	TRBJ2-1	.	.	ASSPSTGVYNEQF
TRBV15	TRBJ1-2	.	once	ATSRDPTASDGYT
TRBV29-1	TRBJ2-1	TRBD2	.	SVDAGLAGGEQF
TRBV28	TRBJ1-1	.	.	ASNPVEVKNTEAF
TRBV29-1	TRBJ2-7	.	.	SVEAGDYEQY
TRBV7-2	TRBJ2-1	.	.	ASSFPTEYEQF
TRBV18	TRBJ1-1	.	.	ASSPQGQGTEAF
TRBV29-1	TRBJ2-5	.	.	SSQQTSGETQY
TRBV7-3	TRBJ2-6	.	.	ASSLQPLSSSNVLT
TRBV11-2	TRBJ1-3	.	.	ASSQGRFSGNTIY
TRBV3-1/TRBV3-2	TRBJ2-2	TRBD2	.	ASSQRTSGYTGELF
TRBV24-1	TRBJ2-3	TRBD1	.	ATGGQGWTDTQY
TRBV6-1	TRBJ1-1	TRBD1	.	ASSEGGVTEAF
TRBV14	TRBJ2-3	TRBD2	.	ASSPDPGLAGEDTDTQY
TRBV12-5	TRBJ1-1	TRBD1	once	ASGAQGASTEAF